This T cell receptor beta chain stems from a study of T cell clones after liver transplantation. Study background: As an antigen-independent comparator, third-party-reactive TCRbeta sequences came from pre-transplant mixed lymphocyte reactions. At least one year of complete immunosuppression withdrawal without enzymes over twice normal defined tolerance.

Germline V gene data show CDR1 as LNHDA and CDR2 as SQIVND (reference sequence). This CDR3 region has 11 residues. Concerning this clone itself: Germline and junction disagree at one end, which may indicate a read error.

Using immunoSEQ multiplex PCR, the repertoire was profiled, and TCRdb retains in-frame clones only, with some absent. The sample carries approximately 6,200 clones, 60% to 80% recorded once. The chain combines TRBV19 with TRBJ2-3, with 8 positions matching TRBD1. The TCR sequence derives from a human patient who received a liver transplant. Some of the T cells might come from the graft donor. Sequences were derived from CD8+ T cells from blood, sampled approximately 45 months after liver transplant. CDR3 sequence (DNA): TGTGCCAGTAGTGAGGGACAGGTCAGCCATTTT. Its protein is CASSEGQVSHF.